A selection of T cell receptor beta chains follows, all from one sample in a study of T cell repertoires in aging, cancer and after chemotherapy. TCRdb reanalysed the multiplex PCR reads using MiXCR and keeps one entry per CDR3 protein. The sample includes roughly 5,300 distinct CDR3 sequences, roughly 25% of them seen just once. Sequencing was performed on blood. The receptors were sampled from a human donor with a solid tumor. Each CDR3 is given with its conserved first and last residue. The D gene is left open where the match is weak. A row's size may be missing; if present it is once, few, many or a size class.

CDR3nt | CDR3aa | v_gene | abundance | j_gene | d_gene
TGTGCCAGCAGTGCCCTTACCTGGACAAAGGGACTAGGGGGCCCTTCGGCTGGGGAGCAGTACTTC | CASSALTWTKGLGGPSAGEQYF | TRBV6-1 | . | TRBJ2-7 | .
TGTGCCAGCAGCCTTGCCGACAGGGAGGGCACCACCATATATTTT | CASSLADREGTTIYF | TRBV13 | medium-sized | TRBJ1-3 | TRBD1
TGCAGCGCCGGGGGGGGTTGGGAGACCCAGTACTTC | CSAGGGWETQYF | TRBV29-1 | medium-sized | TRBJ2-5 | TRBD2
TGTGCCACCAGTGACAGGGCAAACACCGGGGAGCTGTTTTTT | CATSDRANTGELFF | TRBV24-1 | few | TRBJ2-2 | .
TGCAGCGTTGAAGACCCAAACAGGGGTGAGCAGTACTTC | CSVEDPNRGEQYF | TRBV29-1 | . | TRBJ2-7 | TRBD1
TGTGCCACCAGTGATTTGCGGGGAGACTCTAGAGCCGATACGCAGTATTTT | CATSDLRGDSRADTQYF | TRBV24-1 | . | TRBJ2-3 | .
TGCGCCAGCAGCTTATCCGTAGAGAACACTGAAGCTTTCTTT | CASSLSVENTEAFF | TRBV5-1 | few | TRBJ1-1 | .
TGTGCCATCAGTGGGTTAGCGGGAACACGCCTCAATGAGCAGTTCTTC | CAISGLAGTRLNEQFF | TRBV10-3 | medium-sized | TRBJ2-1 | TRBD2
TGTGCCATCAGTGTTACAGAAGGGAACACTGAAGCTTTCTTT | CAISVTEGNTEAFF | TRBV10-3 | . | TRBJ1-1 | .
TGTGCCAGCAGTTTATCTATAGGGGCCGGGTCTAACTATGGCTACACCTTC | CASSLSIGAGSNYGYTF | TRBV27 | medium-sized | TRBJ1-2 | .
TGCGCCAGCAGACGCTGGAACTATGGCTACACCTTC | CASRRWNYGYTF | TRBV5-1 | . | TRBJ1-2 | .
TGCGCCAGCAGCCAAGGGCCTGGGACTAGCGGACACAATGAGCAGTTCTTC | CASSQGPGTSGHNEQFF | TRBV4-1 | . | TRBJ2-1 | TRBD2
TGTGCCAGCAGACTTAGGGGGCTTGAGAACACTGAAGCTTTCTTT | CASRLRGLENTEAFF | TRBV6-1 | few | TRBJ1-1 | TRBD1
TGTGCCAGCAGTTTCGGACACGATACGCAGTATTTT | CASSFGHDTQYF | TRBV6-5 | medium-sized | TRBJ2-3 | .
TGTGCCAGCAGGGTCTCCGCCACTGAAGCTTTCTTT | CASRVSATEAFF | TRBV6-5 | medium-sized | TRBJ1-1 | .
TGTGCCAGCCGGCGGGACTATCAAGCAGATACGCAGTATTTT | CASRRDYQADTQYF | TRBV7-6 | . | TRBJ2-3 | TRBD2
TGCGCCAGCAGCTTGGGGGGATCCAAGGGCTACACCTTC | CASSLGGSKGYTF | TRBV5-1 | . | TRBJ1-2 | .
TGTGCCAGCAGTGAGGGGGGACTTGCAGATACGCAGTATTTT | CASSEGGLADTQYF | TRBV5-4 | once | TRBJ2-3 | .
TGTGCCAGCAGTGCTCAGGGGCAGGAGACCCAGTACTTC | CASSAQGQETQYF | TRBV11-2 | . | TRBJ2-5 | .
TGTGCCAGCACCGTTCTTAGCGGGAGAAGCTACAATGAGCAGTTCTTC | CASTVLSGRSYNEQFF | TRBV12-3/TRBV12-4 | . | TRBJ2-1 | TRBD2
TGTGCCAGCAGCTCACAACAAACAAAGACAGTCCGGGAGACCCAGTACTTC | CASSSQQTKTVRETQYF | TRBV13 | . | TRBJ2-5 | .
TGCGCCAGCAGCTTGGGGGGACAGGGAGGCACAGATACGCAGTATTTT | CASSLGGQGGTDTQYF | TRBV5-1 | . | TRBJ2-3 | TRBD1
TGTGCCAGCAGCGCGGGACAGGGGGGAGCACCCCTCCACTTT | CASSAGQGGAPLHF | TRBV7-2 | . | TRBJ1-6 | TRBD1
TGTGCCAGCCTTGATAGGGACAGGACTACGGAGCAGTACTTC | CASLDRDRTTEQYF | TRBV12-3/TRBV12-4 | few | TRBJ2-7 | TRBD1
TGCGCCAGCAGCTCAACAGGGAACGCTTACAATGAGCAGTTCTTC | CASSSTGNAYNEQFF | TRBV5-1 | . | TRBJ2-1 | .
TGTGCCACCAAAAGCGGGACGAACACCGGGGAGCTGTTTTTT | CATKSGTNTGELFF | TRBV6-4 | . | TRBJ2-2 | TRBD2
TGCAGCGTTGTAGGACAGGGGGAGACCCAGTACTTC | CSVVGQGETQYF | TRBV29-1 | large | TRBJ2-5 | TRBD1
TGTGCCAGCAGCTTGCGAGCGGCCCAAGAGACCCAGTACTTC | CASSLRAAQETQYF | TRBV5-5 | few | TRBJ2-5 | .
TGTGCCAGCAGTACCGGGCCCTACGAGCAGTACTTC | CASSTGPYEQYF | TRBV28 | . | TRBJ2-7 | .
TGTGCCAGCAACCCGAAAGGGGCCGGGGCCAACGTCCTGACTTTC | CASNPKGAGANVLTF | TRBV28 | . | TRBJ2-6 | .